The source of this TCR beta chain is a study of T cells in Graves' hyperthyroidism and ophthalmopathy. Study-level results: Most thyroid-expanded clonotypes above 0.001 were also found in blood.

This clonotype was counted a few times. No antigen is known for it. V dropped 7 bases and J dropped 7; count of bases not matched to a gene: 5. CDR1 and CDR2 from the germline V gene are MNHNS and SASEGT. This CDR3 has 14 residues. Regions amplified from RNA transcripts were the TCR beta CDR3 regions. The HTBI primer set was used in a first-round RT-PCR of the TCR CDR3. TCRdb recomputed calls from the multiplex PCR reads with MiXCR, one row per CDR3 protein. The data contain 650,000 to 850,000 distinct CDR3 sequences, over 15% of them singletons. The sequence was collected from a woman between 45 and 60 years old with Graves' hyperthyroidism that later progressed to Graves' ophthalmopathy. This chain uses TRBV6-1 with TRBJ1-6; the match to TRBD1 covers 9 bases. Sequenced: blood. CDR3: CASNWDRVNSPLHF. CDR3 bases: TGTGCCAGCAACTGGGACAGGGTAAATTCACCCCTCCACTTT.